This TCR beta chain was sequenced for a study of patients and donors after allogeneic stem cell transplantation. Via MiXCR, TCRdb re-called the RT-PCR reads, giving one row per CDR3 protein. The table lists 150,000 or so distinct CDR3 sequences, 24% of them singletons. Germline CDR1 and CDR2: ENHRY and SYGVKD. CDR3 length equals 13 residues. V was trimmed by 5 bases and J by 0 bases, leaving 8 bases between them. The sequenced sample was blood, either unsorted or a sorted T cell fraction (not recorded which). The chain uses TRBV10-3 and TRBJ2-7; D is perhaps TRBD1 or TRBD2 (5 bases each). The clonotype was recovered from a human donor who was either an allogeneic HSCT recipient or a stem cell or donor lymphocyte infusion donor (not recorded which). It is not recorded whose cells these are; they may come from a transplant donor. The chain's CDR3 is CAISPGASYEQYF. The CDR3 bases are TGTGCCATCAGTCCCGGGGCCTCCTACGAGCAGTACTTC.